The 20 T cell receptor beta chains reported below all come from one sample, sequenced in a study of beta chain features in type 1 diabetes. Expressed TCRB transcripts were sequenced because the entire RNA isolate underwent reverse transcription. The method was immunoSEQ multiplex PCR; TCRdb's version includes in-frame clones alone and lacks a portion of them. This sample carries 300,000 to 350,000 clones, around 8% of them seen once, and the ten largest clones take around 0.45%. The sample was central memory CD4+ T cells from blood. Receptors originate from a woman between 18 and 29 years old in good health.

The chain has TRBV7-2 and TRBJ1-2; D is unclear. The V gene lost 1 base and the J gene lost 5 bases, with 11 bases spanning the gap. The CDR3 consists of 14 residues. The germline gives CDR1 SGHTA, CDR2 FQGNSA. This chain's CDR3 is CASSLDGLGYGYTF. Here the CDR3 DNA reads TGTGCCAGCAGCTTAGATGGACTCGGGTATGGCTACACCTTC.

DNA of the CDR3: TGCAGCGTATCCGGGACACAAAGAGGTCAAGCTTTCTTT. This sequence encodes CSVSGTQRGQAFF. The chain links TRBV29-1 to TRBJ1-1; D is perhaps TRBD1 (6 bases). This CDR3 is 13 amino acids long. V was clipped by 6 bases and J by 9 bases, with 20 bases between them. Germline V CDR1 and CDR2: SQVTM, ANQGSEA.

This clone appeared a single time. The chain joins TRBV20-1 to TRBJ1-1; the D is unclear. V dropped 1 base and J dropped 6 bases, with 6 bases sitting between them. Germline values: CDR1 DFQATT, CDR2 SNEGSKA (reference sequence). This CDR3 is built from 11 residues. The CDR3, as DNA: TGCAGTGCTAGAGCGGATCCTGAAGCTTTCTTT. This codes for CSARADPEAFF.

V usage is TRBV9 and J usage is TRBJ1-1; no definite D call. This CDR3 comprises 14 residues. CDR1 and CDR2 (germline): SGDLS, YYNGEE. The V and J ends lost 4 bases and 0 bases respectively, with 10 bases between them. CDR3 sequence reads: CASSPAPMNTEAFF. CDR3 DNA: TGTGCCAGCAGCCCCGCGCCTATGAACACTGAAGCTTTCTTT.

In this sample, this clone turned up a few times. The V gene is TRBV7-2, the J gene TRBJ1-1, with D tentatively TRBD1 (6 bases). The germline CDR1 and CDR2 sequences are SGHTA and FQGNSA. Trimming pared 4 bases from V and 1 base from J, leaving 13 bases between. The CDR3 is made up of 15 amino acids. CDR3 protein: CASSYTGQPNTEAFF. CDR3 in DNA: TGTGCCAGCAGCTACACAGGACAGCCGAACACTGAAGCTTTCTTT. The entire variable domain, with the rest obtained from reference TRBV7-2 and TRBJ1-1, is as follows: GAGVSQSPSNKVTEKGKDVELRCDPISGHTALYWYRQSLGQGLEFLIYFQGNSAPDKSGLPSDRFSAERTGGSVSTLTIQRTQQEDSAVYLCASSYTGQPNTEAFFGQGTRLTVV.

The chain employs TRBV5-4 and TRBJ2-1; TRBD1 agrees at 9 bases. Trimming at V came to 6 bases and at J to 7 bases, leaving 8 bases not matched to a gene. CDR3 length: 14 amino acids. Germline V gene data show CDR1 as SGHNT and CDR2 as YYREEE (reference sequence). The chain's CDR3 is CASTARDRVNEQFF. The DNA for the CDR3 is TGTGCCAGCACCGCCCGGGACAGGGTGAATGAGCAGTTCTTC.

The chain employs TRBV7-2 and TRBJ1-5; D is unclear. Looked up from germline, CDR1 is SGHTA and CDR2 is FQGNSA. The CDR3 is 13 residues long. Trimming pared 1 base from V and 6 bases from J, leaving 7 bases between. The CDR3 spells CASSLDTFQPQHF. CDR3 nucleotide sequence: TGTGCCAGCAGCTTAGACACGTTTCAGCCCCAGCATTTT.

This clone was counted many times. The chain joins TRBV2 to TRBJ2-3, with TRBD2 matching over 9 bases. This CDR3 has 16 residues. The ends lost 2 bases at V and 4 bases at J; junction bases unmatched: 7. The germline CDR1 and CDR2 sequences are SNHLY and FYNNEI. This CDR3 reads CASSEQSSGNADTQYF. CDR3 sequence (DNA): TGTGCCAGCAGTGAACAATCTAGCGGGAATGCAGATACGCAGTATTTT.

In this sample, this clone turned up many times. V gene TRBV28 combines with J gene TRBJ1-1; 8 bases map to TRBD1. The CDR3 contains 13 residues. V shed 5 bases, J shed 4 bases, and the junction held 3 bases outside the gene matches. Per the germline V gene, CDR1 is MDHEN and CDR2 is SYDVKM. The CDR3 DNA is TGTGCCAGCAGTCCCACAGGGGGCACTGAAGCTTTCTTT. Its translation: CASSPTGGTEAFF.

In this sample, this clone turned up a few times. This chain joins TRBV10-3 and TRBJ2-7, with 12 bases aligning to TRBD2. The CDR3 has 16 amino acids. CDR1 and CDR2 from the germline V gene are ENHRY and SYGVKD. V shed 0 bases, J shed 3 bases, and the junction held 3 bases outside the gene matches. The CDR3 DNA reads as TGTGCCATCAGTGAGTCGACTAGCGGGAGTCTCTACGAGCAGTACTTC. It translates to CAISESTSGSLYEQYF.

This clone appeared a few times. The V call is TRBV18, the J call TRBJ1-1, with 10 bases matching TRBD1. Germline-derived CDR1 and CDR2 are KGHSH and LQKENI. The CDR3 runs to 15 residues. V gave up 4 bases and J gave up 1 base; unmatched junction bases: 3. The CDR3 here is CASSLTGGKNTEAFF. The CDR3 DNA is TGTGCCAGCTCACTGACAGGGGGCAAGAACACTGAAGCTTTCTTT.

The sample holds a few counts of this clone. This sequence joins TRBV5-1 and TRBJ2-1; D not resolved. Germline V CDR1 and CDR2: SGHRS, YFSETQ. This CDR3 comprises 11 residues. V lost 2 bases and J 5 bases, leaving 2 bases between the germline ends. CDR3 nucleotide sequence: TGCGCCAGCAGCTTTGACAATGAGCAGTTCTTC. Protein product: CASSFDNEQFF.

Worth noting for this clone: One base away lies a much larger clone, so this may be a sequencing read error. As DNA, the CDR3 is TGTGCCAGCAGCTTGGGGACAGGCTACGAGCAGTACTTC. Amino acids: CASSLGTGYEQYF. The chain links TRBV13 to TRBJ2-7, with 8 bases matching TRBD1. V was clipped by 3 bases and J by 3 bases; unmatched bases: 1. This CDR3 spans 13 amino acids. CDR1 is PRHDT and CDR2 is FYEKMQ in the germline V gene (reference sequence).

This clone turned up a few times. The rearrangement uses TRBV6-6 and TRBJ2-3; D gene uncertain. Trimming cost V 4 bases and J 0 bases, with 11 bases left between them. The germline V gene has CDR1 MNHNY and CDR2 SVGAGI (reference sequence). CDR3 size: 15 residues. The CDR3 loop is CASSSPARSTDTQYF. CDR3 DNA: TGTGCCAGCAGTTCGCCCGCCCGTAGCACAGATACGCAGTATTTT.

The chain links TRBV27 to TRBJ2-2; 7 bases are shared with TRBD1. Looked up from germline, CDR1 is MNHEY and CDR2 is SMNVEV (reference sequence). The CDR3 has 16 amino acids. V lost 4 bases, J lost 5 bases, and 10 bases stayed unmatched. The CDR3 DNA reads as TGTGCCAGCAGTTCGATCGAGGGGGCGCGGACCGGGGAGCTGTTTTTT. This sequence encodes CASSSIEGARTGELFF.

The chain joins TRBV28 to TRBJ2-1, with 10 bases lining up with TRBD2. CDR1 MDHEN and CDR2 SYDVKM come from the germline V gene. CDR3 length: 20 residues. V gave up 7 bases and J gave up 1 base; unmatched junction bases: 19. The CDR3 coding sequence is TGTGCCAGCATGTTTGGGTTGTCAGGGTTGACTAGCGGGTCCTACAATGAGCAGTTCTTC. Its protein product is CASMFGLSGLTSGSYNEQFF.

This clone was counted only a few times. The J gene is TRBJ2-6, the V gene TRBV4-2; D may be TRBD2 (6 bases). The CDR3 is made up of 18 amino acids. Germline CDR1 and CDR2: LGHNA and YNFKEQ. V was pared by 1 base and J by 5 bases, with 18 bases between. CDR3 amino acids: CASSQVGGMVLWANVLTF. Written as DNA, the CDR3 is TGTGCCAGCAGCCAAGTGGGGGGTATGGTCCTCTGGGCCAACGTCCTGACTTTC.

The chain links TRBV6-5 to TRBJ1-2; 12 bases fit TRBD1. Germline CDR1 MNHEY, CDR2 SVGAGI. V gave up 6 bases and J gave up 2 bases; unmatched junction bases: 1. The CDR3 sequence is 14 residues long. The CDR3 sequence is CASRGQGANYGYTF. The CDR3 bases are TGTGCCAGCAGGGGACAGGGGGCCAACTATGGCTACACCTTC.

This clone showed up just a few times. This chain connects TRBV4-2 to TRBJ1-2; no clear D. V shed 1 base and J shed 4 bases, with 10 bases lying between them. Germline lookup yields CDR1 LGHNA and CDR2 YNFKEQ. The CDR3 is 14 amino acids. CDR3 protein: CASSQVADFYGYTF. In nucleotides, the CDR3 is TGTGCCAGCAGCCAAGTCGCTGATTTCTATGGCTACACCTTC.

The chain employs TRBV13 and TRBJ2-7, with D possibly matching TRBD2 (6 bases). The CDR3 extends over 15 amino acids. Germline V CDR1 and CDR2: PRHDT, FYEKMQ (reference sequence). The ends were cut back, 8 bases at V and 0 bases at J, with 17 bases in the middle. CDR3 protein: CASRRGRDFSYEQYF. In nucleotides, the CDR3 is TGTGCCAGCCGCAGAGGAAGGGACTTCTCCTACGAGCAGTACTTC.